This T cell receptor (beta chain) was obtained from a study of cytomegalovirus exposure and HLA in healthy donors. Primers: 60 Vbeta forward and 13 Jbeta reverse. TCRdb's table, derived via immunoSEQ multiplex PCR, lists solely in-frame clones and lacks some. The data show 200,000 or so clones, 65% to 90% seen once. CDR1 and CDR2 (germline): MGHRA, YSYEKL. V shed 8 bases and J 1 base; nucleotides not matched to a gene: 9. The CDR3 runs to 15 residues. The sequenced material came from PBMCs. The receptor comes from a man aged 35-49 years in good health and CMV-seropositive. The genes are TRBV4-1 and TRBJ1-1; 8 nucleotides line up with TRBD1. The CDR3: CASSFSGTGNTEAFF. The CDR3 region has the DNA TGCGCCAGCTCTTTTTCCGGGACAGGGAACACTGAAGCTTTCTTT.